The subject of this entry is one T cell receptor beta chain. CDR3 size: 17 residues. CDR1 is SGHRS, CDR2 YFSETQ, per germline. The junction had 10 bases not matched to a gene; V was cut back by 0 bases and J by 4 bases. Seattle patient enrollment occurred during active infection, with longitudinal follow-up thereafter. The data were taken from a study of blood T cell repertoires in COVID-19. The wider study: The study drew acute and convalescent COVID-19 samples from the United States, Italy and Spain. T cells, B-cell-depleted T cells, or PBMCs provided the cDNA or gDNA that served as material.

Per the original data handling: Reference gene primer amplification gave nucleated cell count estimates. Clones were read by immunoSEQ multiplex PCR, and TCRdb kept only the in-frame ones, dropping some. V, J and clone size are those of that table, while D and trimming were read from the DNA. The sample shows about 300,000 clones, about 90% of them seen only once. The source is a woman aged 50 to 60 with COVID-19, enrolled during active disease. Source material: peripheral blood. The chain joins TRBV5-1 to TRBJ1-1; 9 positions agree with TRBD1. Here the CDR3 reads CASSLVQGTGNGTEAFF. The CDR3 DNA follows: TGCGCCAGCAGCTTGGTTCAGGGGACAGGGAATGGCACTGAAGCTTTCTTT.